This T cell receptor beta chain was found in a study of blood T cell repertoires in COVID-19. Study-wide context: PBMCs, B-cell-depleted T cells, or T cells were the source of the cDNA or gDNA that made up the material.

In the original processing: Estimates of nucleated cell counts were drawn from the amplification of reference gene primers. Clones were sequenced by immunoSEQ multiplex PCR, and TCRdb holds only the in-frame ones, with some missing. V, J and clone size are those of that table, while D and trimming were read from the DNA. The sample holds a few hundred thousand clones; roughly 85% are singletons and the top ten take less than 4%. The sequencing sample was made of peripheral blood. This receptor was obtained from a woman aged 18-29 years with acute or convalescent COVID-19.

CDR3 loop: CASSVGPSGKETQYF. CDR3 bases: TGTGCCAGCAGCGTAGGTCCTAGCGGTAAAGAGACCCAGTACTTC. The chain joins TRBV9 to TRBJ2-5, with 7 bases lining up with TRBD2. Looked up from germline, CDR1 is SGDLS and CDR2 is YYNGEE. This CDR3 is built from 15 residues. The trim removed 0 bases at V and 3 bases at J, leaving 5 bases unmatched.